What follows is one T cell receptor beta chain and its context. Its specificity is not known. This sample stems from a study of Ad26.COV2.S vaccination and SARS-CoV-2 variants. Overall study: By the intramuscular route, Ad26.COV2.S was given once, or twice 56 days apart. Study-level findings and limits: Possible underestimation of total T cell responses by the TCR breadth and depth analyses was noted. A substantial breadth of spike-specific CD8+ and CD4+ T cell responses after vaccination has been reported.

Germline assignment: CDR1 MNHEY and CDR2 SMNVEV (reference sequence). CDR3 length equals 17 residues. J lost 0 bases, V lost 5 bases, and 7 bases had no gene match. TCRdb keeps only in-frame clones here, not all; method: immunoSEQ multiplex PCR. The table lists fewer than 900,000 clones, 89% of them singletons. Treatment reported: some 20 received Ad26.COV2.S at low or high dose, single or two shots; about 5 received placebo; per-sample allocation not given. Samples analyzed were those drawn on day 63 after the first vaccine or placebo injection. V and J are TRBV27 and TRBJ2-1; 10 bases are shared with TRBD2. The receptor was isolated from a person aged 18-65 years who received the Ad26.COV2.S COVID-19 vaccine or a placebo. Sequenced material: peripheral blood, taken in a trial of Ad26.COV2.S vaccine versus placebo. This CDR3 reads CASSPYLAGGSYNEQFF. The DNA of the CDR3 is TGTGCCAGCAGTCCTTACTTAGCGGGGGGCTCCTACAATGAGCAGTTCTTC.